These 24 T cell receptor beta chains were all obtained from the same sample, sequenced in a study of long-term antiretroviral therapy in people with HIV (dated by TCRdb to between 2022 and 2023). Sequencing of the TRB variable region was done with the immunoSEQ hsTCRB v3.0 assay at survey level resolution. The table comes from immuneACCESS by way of TCRdb, which keeps in-frame sequences with V and J called. Part of the clones is missing from these tables; in studies checked, under half for an unresolved V gene and the rest for unknown reasons. In this sample the table shows 40,000 or so clones, roughly 87% of which occur a single time. The ten largest make up 5.5% to 6.5% of the sample. Sequenced here: unsorted PBMCs, sampled 1 year after starting antiretroviral therapy. Every receptor here comes from a man younger than 35 with HIV.

This chain joins TRBV5-1 and TRBJ2-5; D may be TRBD1 or TRBD2 (5 bases each). The germline V gene has CDR1 SGHRS and CDR2 YFSETQ. The CDR3 consists of 13 residues. Deletions cut 4 bases from V and 2 bases from J, with 9 bases between. The CDR3 coding sequence is TGCGCCAGCAGCCCGGGACGGCAAGAGACCCAGTACTTC. Translated, it gives CASSPGRQETQYF.

The chain employs TRBV2 and TRBJ2-7; a possible D gene is TRBD2 (6 bases). CDR3 length: 14 residues. Germline V CDR1 and CDR2: SNHLY, FYNNEI. Trimming stripped 5 bases from V and 3 bases from J, with 14 bases between. Here the CDR3 reads CASSLVEGRYEQYF. The DNA of the CDR3 is TGTGCCAGCAGTCTAGTGGAGGGCCGCTACGAGCAGTACTTC. The variable domain in full, completed from reference TRBV2 and TRBJ2-7, reads EPEVTQTPSHQVTQMGQEVILRCVPISNHLYFYWYRQILGQKVEFLVSFYNNEISEKSEIFDDQFSVERPDGSNFTLKIRSTKLEDSAMYFCASSLVEGRYEQYFGPGTRLTVT.

This chain links TRBV5-4 with TRBJ1-3; TRBD1 matches 7 bases. The length of the CDR3 is 14 residues. V shed 5 bases, J shed 4 bases, and the junction held 6 bases outside the gene matches. Germline lookup yields CDR1 SGHNT and CDR2 YYREEE (reference sequence). The CDR3 nucleotides are TGTGCCAGCAGATCCAGGGGGGGCGGAAACACCATATATTTT. This sequence encodes CASRSRGGGNTIYF. The complete variable domain, with remaining parts taken from reference TRBV5-4 and TRBJ1-3, reads ETGVTQSPTHLIKTRGQQVTLRCSSQSGHNTVSWYQQALGQGPQFIFQYYREEENGRGNFPPRFSGLQFPNYSSELNVNALELDDSALYLCASRSRGGGNTIYFGEGSWLTVV.

The V call is TRBV21-1, the J call TRBJ1-1; TRBD1, the table's D call, was not compared with the DNA. TRBV21-1 is annotated as a pseudogene. The CDR3 extends over 15 amino acids. CDR3 loop: CASSKIGQGNTEAFF. The CDR3 region has the DNA TGTGCCAGCAGCAAAATCGGACAGGGTAACACTGAAGCTTTCTTT.

The genes are TRBV5-6 and TRBJ2-1, with D possibly being TRBD1 or TRBD2 (5 bases each). The CDR3 consists of 15 residues. The germline gives CDR1 SGHDT, CDR2 YYEEEE. V lost 3 bases and J 0 bases, leaving 10 bases between the germline ends. CDR3 sequence (DNA): TGTGCCAGCAGCTGGGGACGGAGCTCCTACAATGAGCAGTTCTTC. Residues: CASSWGRSSYNEQFF.

The chain has TRBV27 and TRBJ1-2; 7 bases are shared with TRBD1. The CDR3 loop spans 12 amino acids. Trimming took 6 bases from V and 7 from J; bases not matched to a gene: 5. CDR1 MNHEY and CDR2 SMNVEV come from the germline V gene (reference sequence). The CDR3 nucleotides are TGTGCCAGCAGGTCAGGGGGAACTGGCTACACCTTC. This gives the protein CASRSGGTGYTF.

The chain recombines TRBV5-1 with TRBJ1-1; D gene unclear. Trimming took 0 bases from V and 6 from J, leaving 12 bases between them. The CDR3 extends over 14 amino acids. The germline V gene has CDR1 SGHRS and CDR2 YFSETQ. The CDR3 nucleotides are TGCGCCAGCAGCTTGGCCCACGGGTTGCCTGAAGCTTTCTTT. Its translation is CASSLAHGLPEAFF.

The sample holds one count of this clone. The chain couples TRBV5-4 to TRBJ2-7, with D possibly TRBD2 on 6 matching bases. In germline, CDR1 is SGHNT, CDR2 YYREEE (reference sequence). V dropped 0 bases and J dropped 3 bases, with 22 bases sitting between them. The CDR3 is made up of 18 amino acids. The CDR3 loop is CASSLAGLPGGKSYEQYF. In DNA form, the CDR3 reads TGTGCCAGCAGCTTGGCTGGACTCCCCGGGGGAAAAAGCTACGAGCAGTACTTC.

The chain uses TRBV27 and TRBJ2-3; D may match TRBD1 or TRBD2 (5 bases each). With 3 bases removed from V and 1 base from J, the gap between germline ends came to 8 bases. Looked up from germline, CDR1 is MNHEY and CDR2 is SMNVEV (reference sequence). This CDR3 has 14 amino acids. The DNA for the CDR3 is TGTGCCAGCAGTTTGGGGGTTGGCACAGATACGCAGTATTTT. Encoded protein: CASSLGVGTDTQYF.

The chain uses TRBV6-5 and TRBJ1-1; tentatively, D is TRBD1 (6 bases). Germline loops: CDR1 MNHEY, CDR2 SVGAGI. CDR3 length: 16 amino acids. The V and J ends lost 2 bases and 1 base respectively, with 14 bases between them. CDR3 DNA: TGTGCCAGCAGTTACCTCGGTCGGGGGGCGAACACTGAAGCTTTCTTT. Residues: CASSYLGRGANTEAFF.

The chain links TRBV9 to TRBJ2-3; TRBD1 or TRBD2 may be the D gene (6 bases each). Trimming shortened V by 0 bases and J by 2 bases, and 16 bases separated the two germline ends. Germline assignment: CDR1 SGDLS and CDR2 YYNGEE. The CDR3 sequence is 17 residues long. The CDR3 nucleotides read TGTGCCAGCAGCGTAGAGGGGGGATTATTCTCCACAGATACGCAGTATTTT. Its translation is CASSVEGGLFSTDTQYF.

The chain has TRBV10-1 and TRBJ2-7; TRBD2 might be the D (7 bases). The CDR3 consists of 14 residues. Germline CDR1 WNHNN, CDR2 SYGVQD (reference sequence). V was trimmed by 5 bases and J by 0 bases, leaving 11 bases between them. CDR3 residues: CASSKGGASYEQYF. DNA of the CDR3: TGCGCCAGCAGTAAGGGGGGGGCCTCCTACGAGCAGTACTTC.

This chain uses TRBV18 with TRBJ2-5, with 9 nucleotides matching TRBD1. Germline CDR1 and CDR2: KGHSH and LQKENI. The CDR3 totals 15 residues. V lost 6 bases, J lost 4 bases, and 9 bases stayed unmatched. CDR3 sequence reads: CASSSGTGRAETQYF. CDR3 nucleotide sequence: TGTGCCAGCTCTTCCGGGACAGGGAGGGCAGAGACCCAGTACTTC.

The DNA for the CDR3 is TGTGCCAGCAGCCAAGCCCGCCCCGATTTCGCAAGGGGGCAGTTCTTC. This translates into CASSQARPDFARGQFF. The chain carries TRBV14 and TRBJ2-1; the D gene is possibly TRBD1 (5 bases). This CDR3 region has 16 residues. Germline V lookup: CDR1 SGHDN, CDR2 FVKESK. V dropped 1 base and J dropped 12 bases, with 22 bases sitting between them.

This clone was seen only once. The chain uses TRBV6-5 and TRBJ2-7; 8 nucleotides match TRBD1. The germline CDR1 and CDR2 sequences are MNHEY and SVGAGI. CDR3 length: 15 residues. V trimming: 6 bases; J trimming: 0 bases; junction bases outside the gene matches: 7. This CDR3 reads CASRPTGESSYEQYF. DNA for the CDR3: TGTGCCAGCAGACCGACAGGGGAGAGCTCCTACGAGCAGTACTTC.

V usage is TRBV5-6 and J usage is TRBJ2-3, with a tentative D call TRBD1 (6 bases). Germline V gene sequence: CDR1 SGHDT, CDR2 YYEEEE. The CDR3 runs 16 residues. Trimming took off 4 bases at V and 1 base at J, with 16 bases between the two ends. CDR3 in amino acids: CASSHLGGSGTDTQYF. DNA for the CDR3: TGTGCCAGCAGCCACCTAGGGGGTTCCGGCACAGATACGCAGTATTTT.

The rearrangement links TRBV28 to TRBJ2-7; D is uncertain. CDR1 is MDHEN and CDR2 is SYDVKM in the germline V gene. Trimming cost V 3 bases and J 0 bases, with 12 bases left between them. This CDR3 comprises 15 residues. The CDR3 here is CASSFSTEGSYEQYF. The CDR3 nucleotides read TGTGCCAGCAGTTTTAGTACAGAAGGCTCCTACGAGCAGTACTTC.

V gene TRBV28 combines with J gene TRBJ1-5, with D possibly being TRBD1 (6 bases). This CDR3 is built from 16 residues. Trimming stripped 2 bases from V and 7 bases from J, with 18 bases between. Germline V gene lookup returns CDR1 MDHEN and CDR2 SYDVKM. CDR3 sequence: CASSLPDRPPQQPQHF. The CDR3, as DNA: TGTGCCAGCAGTTTACCGGACAGACCCCCTCAACAGCCCCAGCATTTT.

V gene TRBV11-2 combines with J gene TRBJ2-3; D remains unclear. The CDR3 is made up of 13 amino acids. The germline gives CDR1 SGHAT, CDR2 FQNNGV. With 3 bases removed from V and 4 bases from J, the gap between germline ends came to 8 bases. The CDR3 spells CASSFGGADTQYF. Written as DNA, the CDR3 is TGTGCCAGCAGCTTTGGTGGCGCAGATACGCAGTATTTT.

The chain recombines TRBV4-1 with TRBJ1-2; 9 bases line up with TRBD1. Germline values: CDR1 MGHRA, CDR2 YSYEKL. This CDR3 contains 15 residues. V trimming: 4 bases; J trimming: 2 bases; junction bases outside the gene matches: 5. CDR3 residues: CASSPGQGSNYGYTF. The CDR3, as DNA: TGCGCCAGCAGCCCCGGACAGGGGTCAAACTATGGCTACACCTTC.

The chain links TRBV16 to TRBJ1-3; 10 bases agree with TRBD1. Germline V gene lookup returns CDR1 KGHSY and CDR2 FQNENV. This CDR3 has 16 amino acids. Losses at the gene ends were 4 bases for V and 3 bases for J; bases not matched to a gene: 6. The DNA of the CDR3 is TGTGCCAGCAGCCCCCTGGACAGGGGGGTTGGAAACACCATATATTTT. As protein: CASSPLDRGVGNTIYF.

The sample holds one count of this clone. V usage is TRBV9 and J usage is TRBJ2-1; D is undetermined. The CDR3 consists of 12 residues. Germline CDR1 SGDLS, CDR2 YYNGEE. The V and J ends lost 4 bases and 7 bases respectively, with 9 bases between them. CDR3: CASSIDRNEQFF. CDR3 DNA: TGTGCCAGCAGCATAGACCGTAATGAGCAGTTCTTC.

This chain joins TRBV19 and TRBJ2-7, with 8 positions matching TRBD1. V lost 3 bases to trimming and J lost 2 bases; unmatched junction nucleotides: 6. Per germline, CDR1 LNHDA and CDR2 SQIVND (reference sequence). CDR3 size: 15 residues. The CDR3 here is CASSMSQGAAYEQYF. The CDR3 coding sequence is TGTGCCAGTAGTATGTCTCAGGGGGCGGCCTACGAGCAGTACTTC.

This clone was seen a few times. V usage is TRBV29-1 and J usage is TRBJ1-2, with unresolved D. The V gene's germline CDR1 is SQVTM and CDR2 ANQGSEA. This CDR3 has 9 amino acids. CDR3 region: CRGGFSYTF. The DNA of the CDR3 is TGCAGGGGAGGGTTTAGCTACACCTTC.